This T cell receptor (beta chain) was sequenced for a study of blood T cell repertoires in COVID-19. Looking at the study overall: Both acute and convalescent COVID-19 samples were obtained from the United States, Italy and Spain. Sources were T cells, B-cell-depleted T cells, or PBMCs; the material itself was cDNA or gDNA.

The CDR3 has 17 residues. Germline loops: CDR1 SGHAT, CDR2 FQNNGV. The ends lost 1 base at V and 4 bases at J; junction bases unmatched: 12. In the authors' methods: Estimates of nucleated cell counts were drawn from the amplification of reference gene primers. Data came from immunoSEQ multiplex PCR; TCRdb stores just in-frame clones and leaves some out. V, J and clone size were drawn from that table, and D and trimming were deduced from the DNA. The sample has tens of thousands of clones, roughly 90% seen once. The chain links TRBV11-2 to TRBJ2-7; 8 nucleotides match TRBD2. The sequence was collected from a man aged 55-75 years with active COVID-19. Material for sequencing was peripheral blood. In nucleotides, the CDR3 is TGTGCCAGCAGCTTAGGGTCGGGGGGGTCCCTACCTTACGAGCAGTACTTC. Translation: CASSLGSGGSLPYEQYF. The complete variable domain, with remaining parts taken from reference TRBV11-2 and TRBJ2-7, reads EAGVAQSPRYKIIEKRQSVAFWCNPISGHATLYWYQQILGQGPKLLIQFQNNGVVDDSQLPKDRFSAERLKGVDSTLKIQPAKLEDSAVYLCASSLGSGGSLPYEQYFGPGTRLTVT.